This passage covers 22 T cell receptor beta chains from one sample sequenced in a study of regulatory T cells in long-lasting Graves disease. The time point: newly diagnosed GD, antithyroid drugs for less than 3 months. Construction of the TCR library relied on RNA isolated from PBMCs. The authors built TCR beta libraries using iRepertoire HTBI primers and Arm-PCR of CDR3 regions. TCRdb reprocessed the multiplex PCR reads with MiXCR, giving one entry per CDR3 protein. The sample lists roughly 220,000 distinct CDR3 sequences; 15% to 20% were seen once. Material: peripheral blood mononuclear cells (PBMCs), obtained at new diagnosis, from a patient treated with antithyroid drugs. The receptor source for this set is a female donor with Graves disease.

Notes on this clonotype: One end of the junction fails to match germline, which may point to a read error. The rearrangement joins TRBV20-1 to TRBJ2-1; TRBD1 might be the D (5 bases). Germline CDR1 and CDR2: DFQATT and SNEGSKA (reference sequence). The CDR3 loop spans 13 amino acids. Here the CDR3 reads CSAPRSGYNEQSF. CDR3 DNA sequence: TGCAGCGCACCCAGATCAGGGTACAATGAGCAGTCCTTC.

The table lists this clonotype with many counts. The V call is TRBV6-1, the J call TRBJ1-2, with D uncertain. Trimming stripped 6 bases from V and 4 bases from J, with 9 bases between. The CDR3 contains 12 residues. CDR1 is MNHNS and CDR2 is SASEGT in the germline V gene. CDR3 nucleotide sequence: TGTGCCAGCAGCCAAGGGATCTATGGCTACACCTTC. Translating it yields CASSQGIYGYTF.

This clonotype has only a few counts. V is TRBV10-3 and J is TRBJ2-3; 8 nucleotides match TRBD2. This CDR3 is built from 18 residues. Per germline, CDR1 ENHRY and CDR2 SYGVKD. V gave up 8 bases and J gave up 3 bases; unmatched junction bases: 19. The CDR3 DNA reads TGTGCCATCTCAAAAACCGGTACGGGGGCTAGCGGGACAGATACGCAGTATTTT. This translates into CAISKTGTGASGTDTQYF.

CDR3 loop: CSARAEDLGEQYF. DNA of the CDR3: TGCAGTGCTAGGGCGGAGGACCTGGGGGAGCAGTACTTC. V and J are TRBV20-1 and TRBJ2-7; possible D gene TRBD2, 5 bases. V lost 3 bases and J 7 bases, leaving 16 bases between the germline ends. CDR1 and CDR2 from the germline V gene are DFQATT and SNEGSKA (reference sequence). CDR3 size: 13 residues.

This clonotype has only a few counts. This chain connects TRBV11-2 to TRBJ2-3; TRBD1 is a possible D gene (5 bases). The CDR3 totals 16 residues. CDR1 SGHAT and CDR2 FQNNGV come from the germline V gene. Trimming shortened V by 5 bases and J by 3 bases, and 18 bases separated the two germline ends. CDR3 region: CASSPPRQGRTDTQYF. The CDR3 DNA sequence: TGTGCCAGCAGCCCCCCCCGGCAGGGAAGGACAGATACGCAGTATTTT.

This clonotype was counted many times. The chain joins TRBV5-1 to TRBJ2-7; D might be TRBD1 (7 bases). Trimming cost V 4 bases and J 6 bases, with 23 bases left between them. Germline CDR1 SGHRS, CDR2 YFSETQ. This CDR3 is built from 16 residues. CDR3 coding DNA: TGCGCCAGCAGCCTATCTGGAGGGGCAGGGGGGCTCGAGCAGTACTTC. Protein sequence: CASSLSGGAGGLEQYF.

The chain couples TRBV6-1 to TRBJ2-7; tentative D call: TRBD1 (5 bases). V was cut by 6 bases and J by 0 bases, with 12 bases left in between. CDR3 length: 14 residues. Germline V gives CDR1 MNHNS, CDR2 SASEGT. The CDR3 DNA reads TGTGCCAGCAGGCAGGGATTAAGCTCCTACGAGCAGTACTTC. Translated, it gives CASRQGLSSYEQYF.

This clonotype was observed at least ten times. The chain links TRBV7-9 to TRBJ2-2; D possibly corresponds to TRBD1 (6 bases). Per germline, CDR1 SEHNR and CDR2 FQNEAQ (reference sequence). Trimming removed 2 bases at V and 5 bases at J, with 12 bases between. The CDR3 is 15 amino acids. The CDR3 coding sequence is TGTGCCAGCAGCTTACACAGGGTCGGAACCGGGGAGCTGTTTTTT. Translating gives CASSLHRVGTGELFF.

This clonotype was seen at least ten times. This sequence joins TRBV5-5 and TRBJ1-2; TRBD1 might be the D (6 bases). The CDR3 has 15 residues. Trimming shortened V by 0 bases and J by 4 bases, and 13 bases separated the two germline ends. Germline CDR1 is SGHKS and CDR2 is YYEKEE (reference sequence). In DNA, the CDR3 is TGTGCCAGCAGCTTGGACTCGACAGGTGGCTATGGCTACACCTTC. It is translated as CASSLDSTGGYGYTF.

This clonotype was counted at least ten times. The CDR3 DNA is TGTGCCTGGGCGGACATTGACGGACAGCCCCAGCATTTT. It specifies CAWADIDGQPQHF. V and J are TRBV30 and TRBJ1-5, with D possibly TRBD1 on 5 matching bases. Trimming cost V 5 bases and J 7 bases, with 15 bases left between them. Germline V lookup: CDR1 GTSNPN, CDR2 SVGIG (reference sequence). The CDR3 runs to 13 residues.

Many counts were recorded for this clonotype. The CDR3 region is CASQPRGTGNQPQHF. CDR3 DNA sequence: TGTGCCAGTCAACCCCGAGGGACGGGCAATCAGCCCCAGCATTTT. The chain has TRBV19 and TRBJ1-5, with D possibly TRBD1 on 5 matching bases. Trimming stripped 8 bases from V and 2 bases from J, with 16 bases between. This CDR3 contains 15 residues. CDR1 is LNHDA and CDR2 is SQIVND in the germline V gene (reference sequence).

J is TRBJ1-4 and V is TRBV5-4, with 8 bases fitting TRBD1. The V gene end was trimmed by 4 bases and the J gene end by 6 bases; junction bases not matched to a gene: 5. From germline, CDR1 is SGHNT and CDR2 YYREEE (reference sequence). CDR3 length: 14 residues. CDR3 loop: CASSLDRVDEKLFF. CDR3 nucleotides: TGTGCCAGCAGCCTGGACAGGGTAGATGAAAAACTGTTTTTT.

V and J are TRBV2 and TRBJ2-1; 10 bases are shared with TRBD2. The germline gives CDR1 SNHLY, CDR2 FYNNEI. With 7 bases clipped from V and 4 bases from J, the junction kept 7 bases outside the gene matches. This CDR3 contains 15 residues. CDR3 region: CASNPTSGRYNEQFF. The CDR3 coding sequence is TGTGCCAGCAACCCGACTAGCGGGCGGTACAATGAGCAGTTCTTC.

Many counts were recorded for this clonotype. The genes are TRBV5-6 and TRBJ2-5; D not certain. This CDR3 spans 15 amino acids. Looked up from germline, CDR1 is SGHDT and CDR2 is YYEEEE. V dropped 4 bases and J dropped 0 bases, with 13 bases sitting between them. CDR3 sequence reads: CASSRNGRYQETQYF. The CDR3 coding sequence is TGTGCCAGCAGCCGGAATGGAAGATACCAAGAGACCCAGTACTTC. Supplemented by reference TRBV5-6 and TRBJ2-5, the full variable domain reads DAGVTQSPTHLIKTRGQQVTLRCSPKSGHDTVSWYQQALGQGPQFIFQYYEEEERQRGNFPDRFSGHQFPNYSSELNVNALLLGDSALYLCASSRNGRYQETQYFGPGTRLLVL.

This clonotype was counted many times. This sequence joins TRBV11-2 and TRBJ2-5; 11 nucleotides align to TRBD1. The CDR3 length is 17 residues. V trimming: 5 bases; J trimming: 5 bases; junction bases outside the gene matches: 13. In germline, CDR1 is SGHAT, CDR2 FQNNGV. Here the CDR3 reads CASSPPAGQGAWETQYF. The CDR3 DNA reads TGTGCCAGCAGCCCCCCCGCAGGACAGGGGGCTTGGGAGACCCAGTACTTC.

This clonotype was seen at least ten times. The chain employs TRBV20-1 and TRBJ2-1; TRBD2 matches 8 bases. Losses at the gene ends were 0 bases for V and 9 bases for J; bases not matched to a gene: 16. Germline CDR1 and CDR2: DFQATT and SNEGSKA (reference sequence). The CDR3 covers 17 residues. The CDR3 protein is CSARDPSRGAGVSEQFF. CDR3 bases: TGCAGTGCTAGAGATCCCTCCCGAGGAGCGGGAGTGAGTGAGCAGTTCTTC.

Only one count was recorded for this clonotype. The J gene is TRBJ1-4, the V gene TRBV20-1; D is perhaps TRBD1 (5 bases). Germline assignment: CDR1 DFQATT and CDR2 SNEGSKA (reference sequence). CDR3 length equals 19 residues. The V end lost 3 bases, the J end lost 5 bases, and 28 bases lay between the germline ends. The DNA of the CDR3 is TGCAGTGCTAGCGGGGGTTGGGGCAGGGAGGTCTCAAGAAATGAAAAACTGTTTTTT. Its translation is CSASGGWGREVSRNEKLFF.

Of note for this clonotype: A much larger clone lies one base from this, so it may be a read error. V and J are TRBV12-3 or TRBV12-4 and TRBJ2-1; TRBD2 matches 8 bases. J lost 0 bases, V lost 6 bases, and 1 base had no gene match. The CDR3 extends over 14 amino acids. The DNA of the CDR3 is TGTGCCAGCAGGGCGGGAGGCTCCTACAATGAGCAGTTCTTC. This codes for CASRAGGSYNEQFF.

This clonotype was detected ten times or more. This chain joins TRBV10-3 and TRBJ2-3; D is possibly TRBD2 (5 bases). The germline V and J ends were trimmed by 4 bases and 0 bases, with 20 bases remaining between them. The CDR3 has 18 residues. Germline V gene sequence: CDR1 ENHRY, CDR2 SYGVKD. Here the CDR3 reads CAISGSSAVEVSTDTQYF. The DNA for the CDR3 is TGTGCCATCAGTGGGAGTAGCGCGGTAGAGGTTAGCACAGATACGCAGTATTTT.

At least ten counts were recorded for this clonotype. Here the CDR3 DNA reads TGTGCCAGCAGCTCCTTAGCGGGACACTACGAGCAGTACTTC. This translates into CASSSLAGHYEQYF. The chain uses TRBV7-8 and TRBJ2-7; 8 bases are a match to TRBD2. V was clipped by 4 bases and J by 3 bases; unmatched bases: 5. The CDR3 is 14 amino acids. Germline CDR1 reads SGHVS; CDR2 reads FQNEAQ.

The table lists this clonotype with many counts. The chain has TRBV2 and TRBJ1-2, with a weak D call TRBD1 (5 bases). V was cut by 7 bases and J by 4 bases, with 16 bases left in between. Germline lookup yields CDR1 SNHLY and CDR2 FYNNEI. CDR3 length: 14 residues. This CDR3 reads CASIRAVGGYGYTF. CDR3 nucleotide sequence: TGTGCCAGCATCAGGGCCGTCGGGGGCTATGGCTACACCTTC.

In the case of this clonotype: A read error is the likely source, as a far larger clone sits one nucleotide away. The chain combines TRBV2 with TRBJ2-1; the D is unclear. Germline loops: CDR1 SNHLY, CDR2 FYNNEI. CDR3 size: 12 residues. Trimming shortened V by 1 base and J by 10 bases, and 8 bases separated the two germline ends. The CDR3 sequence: CASSEGSYEQFF. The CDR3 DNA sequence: TGTGCCAGCAGTGAAGGAAGCTACGAGCAGTTCTTC.